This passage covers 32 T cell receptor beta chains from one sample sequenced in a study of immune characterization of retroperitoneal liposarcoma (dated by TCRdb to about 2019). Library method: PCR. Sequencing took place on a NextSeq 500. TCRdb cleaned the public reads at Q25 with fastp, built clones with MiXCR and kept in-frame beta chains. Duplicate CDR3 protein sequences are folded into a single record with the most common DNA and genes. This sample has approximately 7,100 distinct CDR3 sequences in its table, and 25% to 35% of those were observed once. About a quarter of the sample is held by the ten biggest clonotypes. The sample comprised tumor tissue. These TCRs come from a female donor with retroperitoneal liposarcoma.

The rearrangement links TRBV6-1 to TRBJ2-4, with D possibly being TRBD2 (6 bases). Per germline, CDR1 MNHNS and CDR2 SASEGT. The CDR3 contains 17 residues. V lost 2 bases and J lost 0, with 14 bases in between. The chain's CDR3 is CASSESRGWGAKNIQYF. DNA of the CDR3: TGTGCCAGCAGTGAATCGCGGGGATGGGGAGCCAAAAACATTCAGTACTTC.

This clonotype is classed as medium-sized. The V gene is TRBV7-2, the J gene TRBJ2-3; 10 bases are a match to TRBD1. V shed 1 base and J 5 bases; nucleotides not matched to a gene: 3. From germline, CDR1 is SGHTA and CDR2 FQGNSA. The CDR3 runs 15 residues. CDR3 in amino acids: CASSLGQGAIDTQYF. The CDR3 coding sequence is TGTGCCAGCAGCTTAGGACAGGGGGCGATAGATACGCAGTATTTT.

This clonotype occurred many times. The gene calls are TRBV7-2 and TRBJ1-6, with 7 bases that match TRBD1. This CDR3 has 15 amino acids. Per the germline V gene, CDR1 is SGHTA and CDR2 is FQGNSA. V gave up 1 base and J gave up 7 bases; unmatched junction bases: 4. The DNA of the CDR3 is TGTGCCAGCAGCTTAGTTGACAGGGTGAATTCACCCCTCCACTTT. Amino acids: CASSLVDRVNSPLHF.

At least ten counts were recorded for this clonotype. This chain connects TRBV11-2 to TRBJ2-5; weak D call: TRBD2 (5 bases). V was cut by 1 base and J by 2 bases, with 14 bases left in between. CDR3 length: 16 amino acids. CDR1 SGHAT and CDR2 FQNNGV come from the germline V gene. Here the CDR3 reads CASSLVGVATQETQYF. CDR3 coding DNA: TGTGCCAGCAGCTTAGTCGGAGTAGCGACACAAGAGACCCAGTACTTC.

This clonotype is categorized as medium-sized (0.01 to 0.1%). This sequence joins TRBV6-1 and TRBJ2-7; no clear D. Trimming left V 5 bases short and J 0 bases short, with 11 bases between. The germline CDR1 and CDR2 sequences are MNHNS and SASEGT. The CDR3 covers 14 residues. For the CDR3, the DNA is TGTGCCAGCAGTCCTTCCGCTTACTCCTACGAGCAGTACTTC. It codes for CASSPSAYSYEQYF.

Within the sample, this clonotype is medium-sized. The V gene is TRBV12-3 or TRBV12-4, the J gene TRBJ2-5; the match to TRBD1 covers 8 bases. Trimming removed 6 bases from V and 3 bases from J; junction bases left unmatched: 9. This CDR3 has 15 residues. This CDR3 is CASSPGTGREETQYF. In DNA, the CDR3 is TGTGCCAGCAGCCCCGGGACAGGACGGGAAGAGACCCAGTACTTC.

This chain's CDR3 is CASTTSGDSYNEQFF. The CDR3 region has the DNA TGTGCCAGCACGACTAGCGGGGATTCCTACAATGAGCAGTTCTTC. The V and J genes are TRBV6-4 and TRBJ2-1; TRBD2 matches 11 bases. This CDR3 is 15 amino acids long. V gave up 7 bases and J gave up 1 base; unmatched junction bases: 3. Germline V lookup: CDR1 MRHNA, CDR2 SNTAGT.

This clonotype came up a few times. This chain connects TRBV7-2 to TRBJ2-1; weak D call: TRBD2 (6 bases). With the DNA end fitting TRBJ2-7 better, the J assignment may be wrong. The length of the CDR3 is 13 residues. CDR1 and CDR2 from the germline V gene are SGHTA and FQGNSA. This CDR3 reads CASSLMDYNEQYF. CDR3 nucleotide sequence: TGTGCCAGCAGCTTAATGGACTACAATGAGCAGTACTTC.

The CDR3 is CASSLAGGDEQFF. In nucleotides, the CDR3 is TGTGCCAGCAGTTTAGCCGGCGGGGATGAGCAGTTCTTC. The rearrangement links TRBV12-3 or TRBV12-4 to TRBJ2-1, with a weak D call TRBD2 (6 bases). There are 13 residues in the CDR3. Trimming took 0 bases from V and 8 from J, leaving 8 bases between them.

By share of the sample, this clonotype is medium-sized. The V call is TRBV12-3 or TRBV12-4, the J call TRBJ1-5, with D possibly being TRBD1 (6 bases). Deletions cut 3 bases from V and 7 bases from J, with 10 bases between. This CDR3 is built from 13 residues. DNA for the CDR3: TGTGCCAGCAGTTTCAGGGGTGGGCAGCCCCAGCATTTT. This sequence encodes CASSFRGGQPQHF.

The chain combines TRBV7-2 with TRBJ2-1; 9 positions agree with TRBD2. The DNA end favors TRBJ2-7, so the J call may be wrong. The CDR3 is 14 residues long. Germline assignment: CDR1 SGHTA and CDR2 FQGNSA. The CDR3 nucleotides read TGTGCCAGCCGACCGACTAGCGGTAACTACGAGCAGTACTTC. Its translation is CASRPTSGNYEQYF.

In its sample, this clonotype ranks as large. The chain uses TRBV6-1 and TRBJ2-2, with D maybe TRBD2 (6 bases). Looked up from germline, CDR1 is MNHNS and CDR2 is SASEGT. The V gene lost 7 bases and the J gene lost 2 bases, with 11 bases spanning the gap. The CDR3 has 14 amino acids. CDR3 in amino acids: CASIREQNTGELFF. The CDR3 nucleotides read TGTGCCAGCATACGGGAGCAAAACACCGGGGAGCTGTTTTTT.

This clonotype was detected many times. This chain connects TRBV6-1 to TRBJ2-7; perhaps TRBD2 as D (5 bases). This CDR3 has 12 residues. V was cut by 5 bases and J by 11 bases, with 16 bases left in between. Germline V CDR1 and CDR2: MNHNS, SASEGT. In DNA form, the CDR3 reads TGTGCCAGCAGTCGACTCGGGGAAATTGAGTACTTC. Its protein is CASSRLGEIEYF.

The CDR3 sequence is CTTTGEIKETQYF. CDR3 in DNA: TGTACTACGACAGGGGAGATTAAAGAGACCCAGTACTTC. V gene TRBV6-8 combines with J gene TRBJ2-1; 8 positions agree with TRBD1. The end of the DNA is better explained by TRBJ2-5, so the J call may be wrong. Germline V gene data show CDR1 as MNHGY and CDR2 as SAAAGT. This CDR3 region has 13 residues.

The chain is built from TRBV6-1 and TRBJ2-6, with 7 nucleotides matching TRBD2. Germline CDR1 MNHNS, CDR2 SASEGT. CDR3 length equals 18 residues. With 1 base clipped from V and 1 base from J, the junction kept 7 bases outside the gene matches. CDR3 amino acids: CASSEEGGVASGANVLTF. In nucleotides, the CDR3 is TGTGCCAGCAGTGAAGAGGGAGGGGTTGCTTCTGGGGCCAACGTCCTGACTTTC.

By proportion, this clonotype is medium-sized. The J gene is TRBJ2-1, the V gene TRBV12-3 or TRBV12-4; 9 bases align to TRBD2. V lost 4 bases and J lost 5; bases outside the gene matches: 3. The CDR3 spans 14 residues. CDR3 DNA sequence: TGTGCCAGCAGTTCCGGACTAGCGCACAATGAGCAGTTCTTC. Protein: CASSSGLAHNEQFF.

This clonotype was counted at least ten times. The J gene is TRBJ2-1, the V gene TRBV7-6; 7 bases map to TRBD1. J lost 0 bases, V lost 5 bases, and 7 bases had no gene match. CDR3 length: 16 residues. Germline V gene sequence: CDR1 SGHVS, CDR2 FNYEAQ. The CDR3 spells CASSARRDSSYNEQFF. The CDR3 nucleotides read TGTGCCAGCAGCGCCCGCCGGGACAGCTCCTACAATGAGCAGTTCTTC.

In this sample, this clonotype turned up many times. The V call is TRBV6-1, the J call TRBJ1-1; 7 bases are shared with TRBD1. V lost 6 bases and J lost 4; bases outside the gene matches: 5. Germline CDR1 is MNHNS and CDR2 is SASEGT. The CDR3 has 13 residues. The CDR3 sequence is CASSYRGSTEAFF. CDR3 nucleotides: TGTGCCAGCAGCTACAGGGGTAGCACTGAAGCTTTCTTT.

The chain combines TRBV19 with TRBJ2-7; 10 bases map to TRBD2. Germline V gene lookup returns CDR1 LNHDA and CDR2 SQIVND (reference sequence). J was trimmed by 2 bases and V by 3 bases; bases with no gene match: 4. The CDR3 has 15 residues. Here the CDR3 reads CASSMGTSATYEQYF. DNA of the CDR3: TGTGCCAGTAGTATGGGGACTAGCGCGACCTACGAGCAGTACTTC.

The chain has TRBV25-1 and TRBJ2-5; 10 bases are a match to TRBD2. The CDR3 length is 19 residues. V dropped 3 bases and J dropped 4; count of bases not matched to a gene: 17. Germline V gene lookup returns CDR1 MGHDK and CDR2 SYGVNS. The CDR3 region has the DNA TGTGCCAGCAGTGATCTCTGGACAGGGATGGAGCGGGGGGGAGAGACCCAGTACTTC. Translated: CASSDLWTGMERGGETQYF.

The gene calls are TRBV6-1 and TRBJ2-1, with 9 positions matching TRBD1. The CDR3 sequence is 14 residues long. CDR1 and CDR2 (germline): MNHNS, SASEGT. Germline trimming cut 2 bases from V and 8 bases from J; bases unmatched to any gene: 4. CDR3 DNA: TGTGCCAGCAGTGAACGGGGGGACAGGGATGAGCAGTTCTTC. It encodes CASSERGDRDEQFF.

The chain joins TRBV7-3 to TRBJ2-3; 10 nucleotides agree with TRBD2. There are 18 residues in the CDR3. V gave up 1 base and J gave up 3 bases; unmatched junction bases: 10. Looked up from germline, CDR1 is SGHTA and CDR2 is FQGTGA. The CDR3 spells CASSLNSGGTVGTDTQYF. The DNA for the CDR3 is TGTGCCAGCAGCTTAAATAGCGGGGGGACCGTCGGGACAGATACGCAGTATTTT.

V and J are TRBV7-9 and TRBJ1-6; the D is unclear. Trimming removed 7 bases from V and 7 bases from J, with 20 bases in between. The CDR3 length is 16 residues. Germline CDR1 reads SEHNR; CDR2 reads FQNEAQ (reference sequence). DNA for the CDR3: TGTGCCAGCACCGACACGGACGGCGGTGGAAATTCACCCCTCCACTTT. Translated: CASTDTDGGGNSPLHF.

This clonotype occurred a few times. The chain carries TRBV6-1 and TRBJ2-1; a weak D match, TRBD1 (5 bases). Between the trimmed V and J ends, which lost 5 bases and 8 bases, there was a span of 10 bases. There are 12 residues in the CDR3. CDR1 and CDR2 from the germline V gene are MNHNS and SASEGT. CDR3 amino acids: CASSRQWDEQFF. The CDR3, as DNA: TGTGCCAGCAGTCGACAGTGGGATGAGCAGTTCTTC.

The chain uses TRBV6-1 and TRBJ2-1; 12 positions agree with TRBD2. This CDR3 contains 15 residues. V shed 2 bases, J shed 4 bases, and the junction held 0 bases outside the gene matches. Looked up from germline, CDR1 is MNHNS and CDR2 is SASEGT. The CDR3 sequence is CASSELAGGYNEQFF. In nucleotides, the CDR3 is TGTGCCAGCAGTGAACTAGCGGGAGGGTACAATGAGCAGTTCTTC.

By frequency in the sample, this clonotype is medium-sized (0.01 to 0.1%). CDR3 loop: CASSLTSLSYNEQYF. For the CDR3, the DNA is TGTGCCAGCAGCTTAACGTCACTCTCCTACAATGAGCAGTACTTC. V is TRBV7-3 and J is TRBJ2-1; no clear D gene. TRBJ2-7 matches the DNA end more closely, so the J call is doubtful. Germline CDR1 is SGHTA and CDR2 is FQGTGA. This CDR3 has 15 amino acids.

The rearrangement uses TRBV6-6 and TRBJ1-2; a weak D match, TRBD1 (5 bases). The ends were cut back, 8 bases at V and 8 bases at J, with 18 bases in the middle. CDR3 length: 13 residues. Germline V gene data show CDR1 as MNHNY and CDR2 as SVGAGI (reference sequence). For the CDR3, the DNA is TGTGCCAGCGGAGGGACTGCTGGTCGGGGCTACACCTTC. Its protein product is CASGGTAGRGYTF.

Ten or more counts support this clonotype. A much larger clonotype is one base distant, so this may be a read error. CDR3 protein: CASSPPRSGDRHNEQYF. DNA for the CDR3: TGTGCCAGCAGCCCTCCCCGGAGCGGGGACCGACATAATGAGCAGTACTTC. V and J are TRBV12-3 or TRBV12-4 and TRBJ2-1; 7 bases fit TRBD2. Judging by the DNA end, TRBJ2-7 fits better; the J call may be wrong. The CDR3 covers 17 residues.

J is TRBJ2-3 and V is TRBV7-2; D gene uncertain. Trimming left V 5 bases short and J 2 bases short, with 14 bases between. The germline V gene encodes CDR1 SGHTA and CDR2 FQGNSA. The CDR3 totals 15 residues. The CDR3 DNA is TGTGCCAGCAGCGATAGGACCGTTAACACAGATACGCAGTATTTT. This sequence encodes CASSDRTVNTDTQYF.

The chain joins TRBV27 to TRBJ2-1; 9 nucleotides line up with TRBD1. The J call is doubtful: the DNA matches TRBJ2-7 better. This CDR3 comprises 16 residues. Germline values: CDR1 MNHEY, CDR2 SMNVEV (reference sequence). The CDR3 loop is CASHTTWDRDPYEQYF. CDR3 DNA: TGTGCCAGTCATACGACGTGGGACAGGGACCCCTACGAGCAGTACTTC.

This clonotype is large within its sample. The CDR3 is CASSLRGVDSTGELFF. The CDR3 DNA reads TGTGCCAGCAGCTTGAGGGGGGTCGATTCCACCGGGGAGCTGTTTTTT. The V and J genes are TRBV5-6 and TRBJ2-2; D is tentatively TRBD1 or TRBD2 (6 bases each). V was pared by 1 base and J by 4 bases, with 14 bases between. Germline V gives CDR1 SGHDT, CDR2 YYEEEE. The CDR3 contains 16 residues.

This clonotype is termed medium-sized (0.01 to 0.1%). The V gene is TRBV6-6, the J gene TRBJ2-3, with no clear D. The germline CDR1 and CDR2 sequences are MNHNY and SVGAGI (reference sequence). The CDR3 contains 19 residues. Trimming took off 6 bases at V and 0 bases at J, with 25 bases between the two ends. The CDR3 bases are TGTGCCAGCAGCCCCCCGTTGGGGATTCGTCGACCTAGCACAGATACGCAGTATTTT. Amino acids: CASSPPLGIRRPSTDTQYF.